Below are 31 T cell receptor beta chains sequenced from a single sample in a study of vaccination and CD4 T cells after COVID-19. Sequencing of DNA taken from cultured CD4+ T cells relied on the Oncomine TCR Beta short-read assay. Each CDR3 protein gets one entry after TCRdb re-called the PCR reads with MiXCR. The table has 15,000 to 17,000 distinct CDR3 sequences, about half seen once. Treatment of the sample: roughly 10-day PBMC culture with coronavirus spike peptide pools or control peptides (ViraFEST assay). These TCRs are of unknown antigen specificity. Sequences were derived from CD4+ T cells from blood, cultured in vitro, sampled before SARS-CoV-2 vaccination. The receptors derive from a human donor who had recovered from COVID-19.

A few counts support this clonotype. The chain is built from TRBV7-9 and TRBJ1-5, with 7 nucleotides matching TRBD1. V shed 1 base and J 6 bases; nucleotides not matched to a gene: 3. In germline, CDR1 is SEHNR, CDR2 FQNEAQ (reference sequence). The CDR3 totals 14 residues. CDR3: CASSLGTGSQPQHF. CDR3 nucleotides: TGTGCCAGCAGCTTAGGGACAGGCAGTCAGCCCCAGCATTTT.

The chain has TRBV12-3 or TRBV12-4 and TRBJ2-7; 11 bases match TRBD2. The V gene end was trimmed by 3 bases and the J gene end by 9 bases; junction bases not matched to a gene: 10. This CDR3 spans 15 amino acids. The CDR3 DNA reads as TGTGCCAGCAGTTTTCACACTAGCGGGAGTTCGGGGCAGTACTTC. Translating gives CASSFHTSGSSGQYF.

The J gene is TRBJ1-2, the V gene TRBV4-1, with 7 bases aligning to TRBD1. The CDR3 loop spans 14 amino acids. CDR1 is MGHRA and CDR2 is YSYEKL in the germline V gene. J was trimmed by 4 bases and V by 1 base; bases with no gene match: 3. The DNA for the CDR3 is TGCGCCAGCAGCCAAGGGGGACAGATCTATGGCTACACCTTC. Its translation: CASSQGGQIYGYTF.

This clonotype has just a few counts. The chain combines TRBV7-2 with TRBJ2-7, with D perhaps being TRBD1 or TRBD2 (5 bases each). Looked up from germline, CDR1 is SGHTA and CDR2 is FQGNSA. This CDR3 has 15 amino acids. V lost 5 bases, J lost 5 bases, and 19 bases lay in between. In DNA, the CDR3 is TGTGCCAGCAGCCCCTTTCCCCGGGGCCGCGACGAGCAGTACTTC. Encoded protein: CASSPFPRGRDEQYF.

This sequence joins TRBV5-5 and TRBJ2-7, with 9 bases lining up with TRBD2. The V gene end was trimmed by 4 bases and the J gene end by 1 base; junction bases not matched to a gene: 15. The CDR3 loop spans 18 amino acids. Germline CDR1 reads SGHKS; CDR2 reads YYEKEE (reference sequence). The CDR3 here is CASSPVGGTSGLSYEQYF. Here the CDR3 DNA reads TGTGCCAGCAGCCCCGTGGGCGGTACTAGCGGGCTGTCCTACGAGCAGTACTTC.

This clonotype has more than one count but fewer than ten. V is TRBV7-3 and J is TRBJ2-2; D unclear. This CDR3 comprises 15 residues. Germline V gene data show CDR1 as SGHTA and CDR2 as FQGTGA. Trimming shortened V by 2 bases and J by 1 base, and 8 bases separated the two germline ends. The CDR3 bases are TGTGCCAGCAGCTTAGGTCCTGTGAACACCGGGGAGCTGTTTTTT. It codes for CASSLGPVNTGELFF.

The chain joins TRBV7-9 to TRBJ2-7; TRBD1 agrees at 8 bases. CDR3 length equals 15 residues. V shed 5 bases and J 6 bases; nucleotides not matched to a gene: 12. Germline CDR1 SEHNR, CDR2 FQNEAQ (reference sequence). This CDR3 is CASSLRQGFGSEQYF. In DNA form, the CDR3 reads TGTGCCAGCAGCCTAAGACAGGGGTTTGGATCCGAGCAGTACTTC.

The V and J genes are TRBV12-3 or TRBV12-4 and TRBJ1-5; a weak D match, TRBD1 (5 bases). This CDR3 contains 12 residues. V was cut by 7 bases and J by 5 bases, with 9 bases left in between. This chain's CDR3 is CASTWGDQPQHF. Here the CDR3 DNA reads TGTGCCAGCACCTGGGGGGATCAGCCCCAGCATTTT.

The CDR3 bases are TGTGCCAGCAGCTTATCTCTGGCCACTGAAGCTTTCTTT. This sequence encodes CASSLSLATEAFF. The chain joins TRBV7-8 to TRBJ1-1; D call uncertain. Per germline, CDR1 SGHVS and CDR2 FQNEAQ. V was trimmed by 2 bases and J by 4 bases, leaving 8 bases between them. The CDR3 contains 13 residues.

This clonotype has a handful of counts. The V and J genes are TRBV2 and TRBJ2-7, with unresolved D. This CDR3 is built from 12 residues. Trimming removed 6 bases at V and 1 base at J, with 7 bases between. The germline V gene has CDR1 SNHLY and CDR2 FYNNEI. CDR3 sequence (DNA): TGTGCCAGCAGAGGAGATTCCTACGAGCAGTACTTC. Translating it yields CASRGDSYEQYF. The entire variable domain, with the rest obtained from reference TRBV2 and TRBJ2-7, is as follows: EPEVTQTPSHQVTQMGQEVILRCVPISNHLYFYWYRQILGQKVEFLVSFYNNEISEKSEIFDDQFSVERPDGSNFTLKIRSTKLEDSAMYFCASRGDSYEQYFGPGTRLTVT.

The sample holds one count of this clonotype. V usage is TRBV14 and J usage is TRBJ1-2, with 7 bases aligning to TRBD1. Unmatched junction bases numbered 9, after V lost 4 bases and J lost 1 base. CDR1 is SGHDN, CDR2 FVKESK, per germline. This CDR3 has 16 residues. CDR3 coding DNA: TGTGCCAGCAGCCGATTTGGAGACAGGGATAACTATGGCTACACCTTC. Translation: CASSRFGDRDNYGYTF.

This chain joins TRBV4-1 and TRBJ2-2; TRBD1 might be the D (5 bases). The CDR3 consists of 13 residues. V was trimmed by 4 bases and J by 3 bases, leaving 6 bases between them. CDR1 is MGHRA, CDR2 YSYEKL, per germline. The CDR3, as DNA: TGCGCCAGCAGCCTAGGGGACACCGGGGAGCTGTTTTTT. Its translation is CASSLGDTGELFF.

The chain links TRBV11-2 to TRBJ2-1; D gene ambiguous. The germline gives CDR1 SGHAT, CDR2 FQNNGV. The V end lost 3 bases, the J end lost 0 bases, and 18 bases lay between the germline ends. This CDR3 contains 18 residues. The CDR3 reads CASSFSAGQASSYNEQFF. The CDR3 nucleotides read TGTGCCAGCAGCTTCAGCGCCGGGCAGGCGAGCTCCTACAATGAGCAGTTCTTC.

CDR3 DNA: TGTGCCAGCAGTGATTGGTCGGACAGGGGTAGCGAGACCCAGTACTTC. Amino acid sequence: CASSDWSDRGSETQYF. The chain combines TRBV25-1 with TRBJ2-5; 9 bases are shared with TRBD1. V lost 3 bases, J lost 5 bases, and 10 bases stayed unmatched. Germline CDR1 MGHDK, CDR2 SYGVNS. The CDR3 contains 16 residues.

The chain employs TRBV20-1 and TRBJ2-4; no clear D gene. CDR1 is DFQATT and CDR2 is SNEGSKA in the germline V gene (reference sequence). With 4 bases removed from V and 0 bases from J, the gap between germline ends came to 10 bases. There are 14 residues in the CDR3. Here the CDR3 reads CSATGPLAKNIQYF. The CDR3 DNA follows: TGCAGTGCTACCGGACCGTTAGCCAAAAACATTCAGTACTTC.

CDR3 in amino acids: CASSLDMPYGYTF. CDR3 nucleotides: TGTGCCAGCAGCTTGGACATGCCGTATGGCTACACCTTC. This rearrangement joins TRBV7-9 to TRBJ1-2; possible D gene TRBD1, 5 bases. Germline CDR1 SEHNR, CDR2 FQNEAQ (reference sequence). The V end lost 3 bases, the J end lost 5 bases, and 10 bases lay between the germline ends. The CDR3 runs to 13 residues. Supplemented by reference TRBV7-9 and TRBJ1-2, the full variable domain reads DTGVSQNPRHKITKRGQNVTFRCDPISEHNRLYWYRQTLGQGPEFLTYFQNEAQLEKSRLLSDRFSAERPKGSFSTLEIQRTEQGDSAMYLCASSLDMPYGYTFGSGTRLTVV.

This chain connects TRBV14 to TRBJ1-6, with D possibly matching TRBD1 (5 bases). CDR3 length: 14 residues. Per germline, CDR1 SGHDN and CDR2 FVKESK. V lost 4 bases and J lost 7, with 11 bases in between. This CDR3 reads CASSLGLLNSPLHF. CDR3 coding DNA: TGTGCCAGCAGCCTGGGACTCTTAAATTCACCCCTCCACTTT.

This clonotype was picked up a small number of times. The chain combines TRBV10-3 with TRBJ2-3, with 7 bases that match TRBD1. V trimming: 4 bases; J trimming: 2 bases; junction bases outside the gene matches: 3. Per the germline V gene, CDR1 is ENHRY and CDR2 is SYGVKD. The CDR3 length is 14 residues. CDR3 bases: TGTGCCATCAGTGGGGGACAGACCACAGATACGCAGTATTTT. Protein product: CAISGGQTTDTQYF.

The table lists this clonotype with a few counts. Written as DNA, the CDR3 is TGTGCCAGCAGCTTAGACGTAGATACGCAGTATTTT. It specifies CASSLDVDTQYF. This chain connects TRBV7-2 to TRBJ2-3; D gene unclear. There are 12 residues in the CDR3. V lost 1 base to trimming and J lost 5 bases, with 4 bases between them. The V gene's germline CDR1 is SGHTA and CDR2 FQGNSA.

The table lists this clonotype with a few counts. The CDR3 DNA reads TGTGCCAGCAGTTTCACAGGCAATCAGCCCCAGCATTTT. Translated: CASSFTGNQPQHF. V gene TRBV12-3 or TRBV12-4 combines with J gene TRBJ1-5; D is uncertain. CDR3 length: 13 residues. Trimming shortened V by 3 bases and J by 2 bases, and 5 bases separated the two germline ends.

The chain uses TRBV2 and TRBJ2-7; D may be TRBD1 (6 bases). V lost 6 bases and J 3 bases, leaving 12 bases between the germline ends. The CDR3 runs 13 residues. Germline assignment: CDR1 SNHLY and CDR2 FYNNEI. The CDR3 DNA sequence: TGTGCCAGCAGGCGGACAGCGAACTACGAGCAGTACTTC. It encodes CASRRTANYEQYF.

The chain recombines TRBV20-1 with TRBJ2-3; 11 nucleotides align to TRBD2. The CDR3 is made up of 14 amino acids. Trimming at V came to 5 bases and at J to 4 bases, leaving 5 bases not matched to a gene. Germline V lookup: CDR1 DFQATT, CDR2 SNEGSKA (reference sequence). The CDR3 sequence is CSAASGRYPDTQYF. CDR3 DNA: TGCAGTGCTGCTAGCGGGAGGTACCCAGATACGCAGTATTTT.

Only a few counts were recorded for this clonotype. The chain couples TRBV20-1 to TRBJ2-5; D might be TRBD2 (6 bases). Germline V lookup: CDR1 DFQATT, CDR2 SNEGSKA (reference sequence). Trimming pared 0 bases from V and 3 bases from J, leaving 11 bases between. This CDR3 has 14 residues. CDR3 in amino acids: CSARDGGPEETQYF. The CDR3 DNA sequence: TGCAGTGCTAGAGATGGAGGGCCTGAAGAGACCCAGTACTTC.

This chain uses TRBV5-4 with TRBJ2-5; 7 bases match TRBD1. CDR3 length equals 14 residues. Trimming removed 1 base from V and 5 bases from J; junction bases left unmatched: 5. Looked up from germline, CDR1 is SGHNT and CDR2 is YYREEE (reference sequence). CDR3 DNA: TGTGCCAGCAGCTTGAAGCAGGGGGATGAGACCCAGTACTTC. As protein: CASSLKQGDETQYF.

This clonotype was detected a few times. The J gene is TRBJ2-3, the V gene TRBV20-1; TRBD1 might be the D (5 bases). The V end lost 5 bases, the J end lost 0 bases, and 15 bases lay between the germline ends. Germline values: CDR1 DFQATT, CDR2 SNEGSKA (reference sequence). This CDR3 is built from 15 residues. This chain's CDR3 is CSAALGQGSTDTQYF. The CDR3 DNA sequence: TGCAGTGCTGCTTTAGGGCAGGGTAGCACAGATACGCAGTATTTT.

This clonotype was observed a handful of times. The chain has TRBV7-9 and TRBJ2-1; maybe TRBD2 (6 bases). With 4 bases removed from V and 1 base from J, the gap between germline ends came to 20 bases. Germline V lookup: CDR1 SEHNR, CDR2 FQNEAQ (reference sequence). CDR3 length: 18 amino acids. The CDR3 loop is CASSSLWRDIPSYNEQFF. CDR3 bases: TGTGCCAGCAGCTCCCTGTGGCGGGATATCCCGTCCTACAATGAGCAGTTCTTC.

The chain has TRBV7-9 and TRBJ1-2; 8 bases map to TRBD1. The CDR3 spans 15 residues. V shed 5 bases and J 6 bases; nucleotides not matched to a gene: 11. CDR1 is SEHNR and CDR2 is FQNEAQ in the germline V gene (reference sequence). CDR3 amino acids: CASSRSGQGGDGYTF. The CDR3 DNA is TGTGCCAGCAGCCGATCCGGACAGGGTGGGGATGGCTACACCTTC.

The chain employs TRBV6-2 or TRBV6-3 and TRBJ1-2; D is uncertain. Deletions cut 6 bases from V and 0 bases from J, with 8 bases between. Germline V gene data show CDR1 as MNHEY and CDR2 as SVGEGT. There are 13 residues in the CDR3. Here the CDR3 reads CASRGEANYGYTF. The CDR3 DNA is TGTGCCAGCAGAGGCGAAGCTAACTATGGCTACACCTTC.

The chain is built from TRBV2 and TRBJ2-2; TRBD2 matches 9 bases. Per germline, CDR1 SNHLY and CDR2 FYNNEI. V dropped 7 bases and J dropped 1; count of bases not matched to a gene: 1. The CDR3 sequence is 14 residues long. In nucleotides, the CDR3 is TGTGCCAGCAAACTAGCGGGGAACACCGGGGAGCTGTTTTTT. It specifies CASKLAGNTGELFF. Full variable domain (remainder filled in from reference TRBV2 and TRBJ2-2): EPEVTQTPSHQVTQMGQEVILRCVPISNHLYFYWYRQILGQKVEFLVSFYNNEISEKSEIFDDQFSVERPDGSNFTLKIRSTKLEDSAMYFCASKLAGNTGELFFGEGSRLTVL.

This clonotype was picked up a small number of times. The CDR3 protein is CASRVTGGTDTQYF. In DNA, the CDR3 is TGTGCCAGCAGGGTCACAGGGGGCACAGATACGCAGTATTTT. J is TRBJ2-3 and V is TRBV2; 7 bases fit TRBD1. Looked up from germline, CDR1 is SNHLY and CDR2 is FYNNEI. V shed 6 bases, J shed 1 base, and the junction held 4 bases outside the gene matches. CDR3 size: 14 residues. Together with reference TRBV2 and TRBJ2-3, the CDR3 gives the full variable domain: EPEVTQTPSHQVTQMGQEVILRCVPISNHLYFYWYRQILGQKVEFLVSFYNNEISEKSEIFDDQFSVERPDGSNFTLKIRSTKLEDSAMYFCASRVTGGTDTQYFGPGTRLTVL.

The chain links TRBV6-2 or TRBV6-3 to TRBJ2-3; D may be TRBD2 (5 bases). V was clipped by 0 bases and J by 5 bases, with 9 bases between them. Germline V gives CDR1 MNHEY, CDR2 SVGEGT. The CDR3 has 14 residues. The CDR3 loop reads CASSYSSEGDTQYF. CDR3 bases: TGTGCCAGCAGTTACTCGAGTGAGGGAGATACGCAGTATTTT.